This paragraph covers one TCR beta chain sequence. Antigen: not known. The data were taken from a study of beta chain features in type 1 diabetes. The study, taken as a whole, reports: Overrepresentation of cells with high TCR expression could result from cDNA sequencing. Type 1 diabetes patients had TCRB CDR3s that were shorter (moderately but significantly so) in all four CD4+ subsets.

Of the isolated RNA, all was reverse transcribed, and so the sequenced material was expressed TCRB transcripts. Produced via immunoSEQ multiplex PCR; TCRdb's table is partial and in-frame only. The sample holds 900,000 or so clones, 17% seen once. The CDR3 is 15 amino acids. Germline V lookup: CDR1 MDHEN, CDR2 SYDVKM. The V gene end was trimmed by 6 bases and the J gene end by 5 bases; junction bases not matched to a gene: 9. Sorting of CD4+ naive, central memory, regulatory and stem cell-like memory cells was performed via CD45RO/CCR7/CD25/CD127/CD95/CD27. This TCR was recovered from a young woman in good health. Material: naive CD4+ T cells from blood. The chain uses TRBV28 and TRBJ2-5, with 10 bases lining up with TRBD1. The chain's CDR3 is CASRSGTGASETQYF. CDR3 bases: TGTGCCAGCAGATCCGGGACAGGGGCTTCGGAGACCCAGTACTTC.